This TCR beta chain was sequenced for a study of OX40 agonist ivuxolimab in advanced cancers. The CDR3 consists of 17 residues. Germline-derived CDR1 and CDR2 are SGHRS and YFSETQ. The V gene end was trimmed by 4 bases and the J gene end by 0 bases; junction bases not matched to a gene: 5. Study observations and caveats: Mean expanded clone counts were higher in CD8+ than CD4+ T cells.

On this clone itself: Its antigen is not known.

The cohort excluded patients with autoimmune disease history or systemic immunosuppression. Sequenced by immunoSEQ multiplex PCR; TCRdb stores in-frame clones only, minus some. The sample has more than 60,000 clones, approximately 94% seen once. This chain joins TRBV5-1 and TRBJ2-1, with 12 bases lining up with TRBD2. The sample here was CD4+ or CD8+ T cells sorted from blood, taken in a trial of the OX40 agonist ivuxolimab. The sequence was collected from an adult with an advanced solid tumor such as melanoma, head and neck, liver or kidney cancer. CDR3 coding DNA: TGCGCCAGCAGCCACGGGACTAGCGGGTACTCCTACAATGAGCAGTTCTTC. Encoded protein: CASSHGTSGYSYNEQFF.